This entry lists 2 T cell receptor beta chains sequenced from one sample in a study of OX40 agonist ivuxolimab in advanced cancers. TCRdb keeps only in-frame clones here, not all; method: immunoSEQ multiplex PCR. The sample records 60,000 to 80,000 clones, 81% being singletons. The specimen was CD4+ or CD8+ T cells sorted from blood, collected in a trial of the OX40 agonist ivuxolimab. These receptors all stem from an adult with an advanced solid tumor such as melanoma, head and neck, liver or kidney cancer.

The rearrangement uses TRBV27 and TRBJ2-7; 9 nucleotides agree with TRBD2. The V gene end was trimmed by 2 bases and the J gene end by 7 bases; junction bases not matched to a gene: 15. Per germline, CDR1 MNHEY and CDR2 SMNVEV (reference sequence). This CDR3 contains 17 residues. The CDR3: CASSLPSGKPRLWEQYF. DNA of the CDR3: TGTGCCAGCAGTTTACCTAGCGGGAAACCTCGCCTGTGGGAGCAGTACTTC.

This clone was detected once. V is TRBV7-3 and J is TRBJ2-7; 9 positions match TRBD2. Germline loops: CDR1 SGHTA, CDR2 FQGTGA. Trimming at V came to 6 bases and at J to 5 bases, leaving 5 bases not matched to a gene. CDR3 length equals 13 residues. Written as DNA, the CDR3 is TGTGCCAGCAGTGTCGCTAGCGGGGACGAGCAGTACTTC. As protein: CASSVASGDEQYF.